These 18 T cell receptor beta chains came from one sample sequenced in a study of T cell responses to AZD1222 COVID-19 vaccine. The method was immunoSEQ multiplex PCR; TCRdb's version includes in-frame clones alone and lacks a portion of them. The profile shows about 86,000 clones, around nine tenths of them singletons. Here the sequenced sample was peripheral blood, taken on day 0 of MenACWY control vaccination. The origin of the receptors is an adult in good health.

The table lists this clone with a few counts. This chain connects TRBV5-4 to TRBJ1-2; no firm D call. Germline lookup yields CDR1 SGHNT and CDR2 YYREEE (reference sequence). Between the trimmed V and J ends, which lost 4 bases and 0 bases, there was a span of 10 bases. There are 14 residues in the CDR3. The CDR3 coding sequence is TGTGCCAGCAGCCCCGGGCCTTCTAACTATGGCTACACCTTC. Translated: CASSPGPSNYGYTF.

J is TRBJ2-5 and V is TRBV5-1; TRBD2 matches at 7 bases. This CDR3 is 14 amino acids long. CDR1 and CDR2 from the germline V gene are SGHRS and YFSETQ. V trimming: 0 bases; J trimming: 5 bases; junction bases outside the gene matches: 4. The CDR3 here is CASSLADGRETQYF. In DNA, the CDR3 is TGCGCCAGCAGCTTGGCCGACGGGAGGGAGACCCAGTACTTC. Full variable domain (remainder filled in from reference TRBV5-1 and TRBJ2-5): KAGVTQTPRYLIKTRGQQVTLSCSPISGHRSVSWYQQTPGQGLQFLFEYFSETQRNKGNFPGRFSGRQFSNSRSEMNVSTLELGDSALYLCASSLADGRETQYFGPGTRLLVL.

This sequence joins TRBV10-3 and TRBJ2-1; 10 nucleotides line up with TRBD2. CDR3 size: 17 residues. CDR1 and CDR2 (germline): ENHRY, SYGVKD. V dropped 0 bases and J dropped 7; count of bases not matched to a gene: 9. CDR3 sequence reads: CAISESSSSGRTNEQFF. Written as DNA, the CDR3 is TGTGCCATCAGTGAGTCGAGTTCTAGCGGGAGAACAAATGAGCAGTTCTTC.

This clone was counted a single time. The V call is TRBV7-6, the J call TRBJ1-1; possible D gene TRBD1, 6 bases. Germline V gene sequence: CDR1 SGHVS, CDR2 FNYEAQ. V was trimmed by 8 bases and J by 1 base, leaving 14 bases between them. The CDR3 has 14 amino acids. CDR3 sequence: CASGRTATNTEAFF. CDR3 nucleotides: TGTGCCAGCGGGCGGACAGCAACGAACACTGAAGCTTTCTTT.

The count of this clone is one. The CDR3 loop reads CSARTSKEQYF. CDR3 nucleotide sequence: TGCAGTGCTAGGACATCTAAGGAGCAGTACTTC. V gene TRBV20-1 combines with J gene TRBJ2-7; D not certain. Germline assignment: CDR1 DFQATT and CDR2 SNEGSKA (reference sequence). V was clipped by 3 bases and J by 7 bases, with 10 bases between them. This CDR3 contains 11 residues.

The rearrangement links TRBV6-2 or TRBV6-3 to TRBJ2-7; D unresolved. The CDR3 has 16 amino acids. Per the germline V gene, CDR1 is MNHEY and CDR2 is SVGEGT. The V end lost 2 bases, the J end lost 0 bases, and 14 bases lay between the germline ends. The CDR3 region is CASSYPPSRSSYEQYF. The CDR3 nucleotides read TGTGCCAGCAGTTACCCCCCTAGTAGAAGCTCCTACGAGCAGTACTTC.

This clone was detected a few times. The chain employs TRBV12-5 and TRBJ2-1; a weak D match, TRBD1 (6 bases). The germline gives CDR1 LGHNT, CDR2 FRNRAP. CDR3 length: 15 amino acids. V shed 6 bases and J shed 2 bases, with 14 bases lying between them. The CDR3 region has the DNA TGTGCTAGTGGCAGAGGGCAGGGGCCCTACAATGAGCAGTTCTTC. This encodes CASGRGQGPYNEQFF.

The CDR3 bases are TGTGCCAGCAGCTTAGGGGCAGGGGGCACAGATACGCAGTATTTT. Its translation is CASSLGAGGTDTQYF. V and J are TRBV7-3 and TRBJ2-3; maybe TRBD1 (6 bases). The CDR3 runs 15 residues. Between the trimmed V and J ends, which lost 2 bases and 1 base, there was a span of 10 bases. Per germline, CDR1 SGHTA and CDR2 FQGTGA.

This chain's CDR3 is CASSRPGAGSLEQYF. The CDR3 DNA reads TGTGCCAGCAGTCGTCCAGGAGCGGGGTCGCTTGAGCAGTACTTC. V gene TRBV6-5 combines with J gene TRBJ2-7; 7 bases align to TRBD2. V gave up 5 bases and J gave up 7 bases; unmatched junction bases: 14. The V gene's germline CDR1 is MNHEY and CDR2 SVGAGI. The CDR3 extends over 15 amino acids.

This sequence joins TRBV15 and TRBJ1-4; D gene uncertain. Germline CDR1 LNHNV, CDR2 YYDKDF (reference sequence). CDR3 length: 16 residues. Trimming cost V 1 base and J 8 bases, with 17 bases left between them. The CDR3 DNA reads TGTGCCACCAGCAGAGGGGCTCAACAGTCGAACGAAAAACTGTTTTTT. Translated, it gives CATSRGAQQSNEKLFF.

V usage is TRBV3-1 (or the pseudogene TRBV3-2) and J usage is TRBJ1-2; 10 nucleotides line up with TRBD1. Germline V gives CDR1 LGHDT, CDR2 YNNKEL (reference sequence). This CDR3 is 13 amino acids long. V was clipped by 6 bases and J by 5 bases; unmatched bases: 3. CDR3: CASSRTGGYGYTF. CDR3 bases: TGTGCCAGCAGTAGGACAGGGGGATATGGCTACACCTTC.

The gene calls are TRBV14 and TRBJ1-3, with D uncertain. The CDR3 is 14 amino acids. CDR1 and CDR2 from the germline V gene are SGHDN and FVKESK. V shed 6 bases and J shed 4 bases, with 13 bases lying between them. The CDR3 region has the DNA TGTGCCAGCAGTCGGGAGTTGGGAGGAAACACCATATATTTT. Translation: CASSRELGGNTIYF.

This chain joins TRBV7-9 and TRBJ1-2; D is unresolved. The germline V gene has CDR1 SEHNR and CDR2 FQNEAQ (reference sequence). The CDR3 is made up of 14 amino acids. Trimming shortened V by 1 base and J by 7 bases, and 13 bases separated the two germline ends. The CDR3 nucleotides read TGTGCCAGCAGCTTAGGTGGATCCCTCGCTGGCTACACCTTC. Its translation: CASSLGGSLAGYTF.

The genes are TRBV28 and TRBJ1-4; D might be TRBD1 (6 bases). The ends were cut back, 3 bases at V and 5 bases at J, with 10 bases in the middle. The CDR3 runs to 14 residues. CDR1 is MDHEN, CDR2 SYDVKM, per germline. CDR3 in amino acids: CASSFTGQNEKLFF. The CDR3 DNA reads as TGTGCCAGCAGTTTTACAGGGCAAAATGAAAAACTGTTTTTT. The complete variable domain, with remaining parts taken from reference TRBV28 and TRBJ1-4, reads DVKVTQSSRYLVKRTGEKVFLECVQDMDHENMFWYRQDPGLGLRLIYFSYDVKMKEKGDIPEGYSVSREKKERFSLILESASTNQTSMYLCASSFTGQNEKLFFGSGTQLSVL.

The chain carries TRBV7-2 and TRBJ2-3, with 9 bases matching TRBD1. CDR3 length equals 16 residues. CDR1 is SGHTA and CDR2 is FQGNSA in the germline V gene. With 5 bases clipped from V and 4 bases from J, the junction kept 10 bases outside the gene matches. DNA for the CDR3: TGTGCCAGCAGCACAAGCCCGGGACAGGGTCCAGATACGCAGTATTTT. Amino acid sequence: CASSTSPGQGPDTQYF.

J is TRBJ1-1 and V is TRBV5-4, with D possibly being TRBD1 (5 bases). Trimming shortened V by 0 bases and J by 4 bases, and 16 bases separated the two germline ends. CDR1 SGHNT and CDR2 YYREEE come from the germline V gene (reference sequence). The CDR3 sequence is 16 residues long. CDR3 DNA: TGTGCCAGCAGCTTGGGAGGACCCCTCGGGACCACTGAAGCTTTCTTT. Amino acid sequence: CASSLGGPLGTTEAFF. Complete variable domain (other parts from reference TRBV5-4 and TRBJ1-1): ETGVTQSPTHLIKTRGQQVTLRCSSQSGHNTVSWYQQALGQGPQFIFQYYREEENGRGNFPPRFSGLQFPNYSSELNVNALELDDSALYLCASSLGGPLGTTEAFFGQGTRLTVV.

This sequence joins TRBV5-6 and TRBJ1-5; a weak D match, TRBD1 (6 bases). The CDR3 is 15 residues long. The V end lost 1 base, the J end lost 4 bases, and 12 bases lay between the germline ends. Germline CDR1 reads SGHDT; CDR2 reads YYEEEE. The CDR3 sequence: CASSLRQASNQPQHF. For the CDR3, the DNA is TGTGCCAGCAGCTTGAGACAGGCTTCGAATCAGCCCCAGCATTTT.

Details on this clone: Within the sample, other DNA sequences also encode this same CDR3. The J gene is TRBJ2-3, the V gene TRBV19; a weak D match, TRBD2 (5 bases). V was trimmed by 3 bases and J by 1 base, leaving 5 bases between them. CDR3 length equals 13 residues. Germline-derived CDR1 and CDR2 are LNHDA and SQIVND (reference sequence). The CDR3 spells CASSMGGTDTQYF. CDR3 sequence (DNA): TGTGCCAGTAGTATGGGAGGCACAGATACGCAGTATTTT.